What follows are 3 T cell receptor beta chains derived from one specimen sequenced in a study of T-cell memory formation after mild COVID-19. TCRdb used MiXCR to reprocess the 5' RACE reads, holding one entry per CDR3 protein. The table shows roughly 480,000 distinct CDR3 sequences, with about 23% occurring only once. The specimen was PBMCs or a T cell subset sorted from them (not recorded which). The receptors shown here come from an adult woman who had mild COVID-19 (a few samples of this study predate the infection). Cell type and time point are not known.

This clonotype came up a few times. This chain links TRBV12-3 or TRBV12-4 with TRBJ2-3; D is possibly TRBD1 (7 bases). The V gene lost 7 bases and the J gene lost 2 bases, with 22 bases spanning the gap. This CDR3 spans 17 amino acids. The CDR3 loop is CASTISEQGRTTDTQYF. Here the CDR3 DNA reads TGTGCCAGCACCATTTCGGAACAGGGGAGGACCACAGATACGCAGTATTTT.

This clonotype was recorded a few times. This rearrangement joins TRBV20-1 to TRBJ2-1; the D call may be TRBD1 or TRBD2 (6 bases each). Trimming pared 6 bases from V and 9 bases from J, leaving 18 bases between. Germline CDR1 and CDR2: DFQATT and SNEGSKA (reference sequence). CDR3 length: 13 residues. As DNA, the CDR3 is TGCAGTGCCTCTAAGGGGGGTTACGGTGAGCAGTTCTTC. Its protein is CSASKGGYGEQFF.

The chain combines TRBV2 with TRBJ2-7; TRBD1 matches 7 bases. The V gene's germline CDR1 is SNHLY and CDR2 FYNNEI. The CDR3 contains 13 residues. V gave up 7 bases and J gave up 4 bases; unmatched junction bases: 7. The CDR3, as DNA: TGTGCCAGCACTGAGACAGGGTGGTACGAGCAGTACTTC. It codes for CASTETGWYEQYF.